A selection of T cell receptor beta chains follows, all from one sample in a study of blood T cell repertoires in COVID-19. Repertoires were generated with immunoSEQ multiplex PCR, while TCRdb's copy carries only in-frame clones and drops some. The sample includes over 350,000 clones, about 87% seen only once; the top ten take around 10%. Material: PBMCs or T cells enriched from blood (not recorded which). Receptor source: a woman aged 45 to 65 who had recovered from COVID-19. The CDR3 runs from the conserved cysteine through the conserved F or W. The D gene is left open where the match is weak. Clone size is stated in some rows and not others, as once, few, many or a class when expanded.

once TRBJ2-7 TRBD2 14 TRBV19 CASRSSGGPDEQYF TGTGCCAGTAGATCTAGCGGGGGGCCGGACGAGCAGTACTTC
- TRBJ1-2 - 13 TRBV27 CASSRGWFYGYTF TGTGCCAGCAGCCGGGGGTGGTTCTATGGCTACACCTTC
- TRBJ1-1 TRBD1 16 TRBV28 CASGIGQGALNTEAFF TGTGCCAGCGGGATCGGACAGGGGGCTCTGAACACTGAAGCTTTCTTT
- TRBJ1-1 TRBD1 12 TRBV3-1/TRBV3-2 CASSFTRGEAFF TGTGCCAGCAGCTTTACCAGGGGGGAAGCTTTCTTT
- TRBJ2-5 TRBD1 14 TRBV6-2/TRBV6-3 CASSPTGFGETQYF TGTGCCAGCAGCCCGACAGGGTTCGGGGAGACCCAGTACTTC
- TRBJ1-5 - 14 TRBV28 CASSLPAGNQPQHF TGTGCCAGCAGTTTACCCGCAGGGAATCAGCCCCAGCATTTT
- TRBJ1-2 - 14 TRBV7-9 CASSPYAGGYGYTF TGTGCCAGCAGCCCATACGCCGGGGGCTATGGCTACACCTTC
once TRBJ2-2 - 15 TRBV4-1 CASSQETVRSGELFF TGCGCCAGCAGCCAAGAAACAGTACGGTCCGGGGAGCTGTTTTTT
- TRBJ1-1 - 17 TRBV5-6 CASSLAAAAASRPEAFF TGTGCCAGCAGCTTGGCCGCGGCGGCAGCGAGTAGACCTGAAGCTTTCTTT
- TRBJ1-3 - 17 TRBV4-3 CASSQDLFGGGGNTIYF TGCGCCAGCAGCCAAGATTTGTTCGGGGGGGGAGGAAACACCATATATTTT
once TRBJ2-1 TRBD1 16 TRBV19 CASSIAIGTGMVEQFF TGTGCCAGTAGTATCGCCATAGGGACAGGTATGGTTGAGCAGTTCTTC
- TRBJ1-2 TRBD1 15 TRBV6-1 CASSEKPRGDYGYTF TGTGCCAGCAGTGAAAAGCCCAGGGGGGACTATGGCTACACCTTC
- TRBJ2-7 TRBD2 15 TRBV9 CASSVGTSSAYEQYF TGTGCCAGCAGCGTGGGGACTAGCTCTGCCTACGAGCAGTACTTC
- TRBJ2-5 - 15 TRBV27 CASHKTGVLGETQYF TGTGCCAGCCACAAAACAGGAGTTTTAGGGGAGACCCAGTACTTC
- TRBJ1-3 - 14 TRBV5-8 CASSSSVSGNTIYF TGTGCCAGCAGCTCGAGTGTGAGCGGAAACACCATATATTTT
- TRBJ1-1 - 13 TRBV7-9 CASSLGIETEAFF TGTGCCAGCAGCTTAGGCATTGAGACTGAAGCTTTCTTT
- TRBJ1-1 - 14 TRBV6-5 CASSPTEFGGEAFF TGTGCCAGCAGCCCGACAGAATTCGGAGGGGAAGCTTTCTTT
- TRBJ2-7 TRBD2 17 TRBV4-1 CASSQASGGVSFYEQYF TGCGCCAGCAGCCAAGCCAGCGGGGGAGTGTCCTTCTACGAGCAGTACTTC
- TRBJ1-2 TRBD1 14 TRBV13 CASSFTGGAGGYTF TGTGCCAGCAGCTTCACAGGGGGCGCGGGTGGCTACACCTTC
- TRBJ2-1 TRBD2 15 TRBV6-5 CASSYGEGRGNEQFF TGTGCCAGCAGTTACGGGGAGGGACGGGGAAATGAGCAGTTCTTC
few TRBJ2-7 TRBD2 14 TRBV6-5 CASRSTAGAYEQYF TGTGCCAGCCGGTCAACGGCGGGGGCCTACGAGCAGTACTTC
- TRBJ1-3 - 13 TRBV30 CAWSPNSGNTIYF TGTGCCTGGAGCCCCAACTCTGGAAACACCATATATTTT
- TRBJ1-1 - 14 TRBV9 CASSAPGGRTEAFF TGTGCCAGCAGCGCTCCGGGAGGGAGGACTGAAGCTTTCTTT
once TRBJ2-2 - 13 TRBV6-5 CASAGSLIGELFF TGTGCCAGCGCAGGCTCTCTAATCGGGGAGCTGTTTTTT
- TRBJ2-1 TRBD2 13 TRBV2 CASGGRGSNEQFF TGTGCCAGCGGCGGGCGGGGGAGCAATGAGCAGTTCTTC
- TRBJ2-1 - 12 TRBV3-1/TRBV3-2 CASSPTGNEQFF TGTGCCAGCAGCCCAACCGGGAATGAGCAGTTCTTC
- TRBJ1-6 - 14 TRBV28 CASKLDTDNSPLHF TGTGCCAGCAAGTTGGACACCGATAATTCACCCCTCCACTTT
once TRBJ1-6 TRBD1 15 TRBV7-2 CASSYRTGTNSPLHF TGTGCCAGCAGCTACCGGACAGGAACTAATTCACCCCTCCACTTT
- TRBJ1-5 TRBD1 14 TRBV6-1 CASSDGQGYQPQHF TGTGCCAGCAGTGACGGACAGGGCTATCAGCCCCAGCATTTT
- TRBJ2-1 TRBD2 16 TRBV18 CASSTSGTSGSNEQFF TGTGCCAGCTCGACCTCCGGGACTAGCGGTTCCAATGAGCAGTTCTTC
- TRBJ2-2 TRBD1 18 TRBV9 CASSVGAPGQGFTGELFF TGTGCCAGCAGCGTAGGGGCCCCCGGACAGGGGTTCACCGGGGAGCTGTTTTTT
- TRBJ1-1 TRBD1 15 TRBV3-1/TRBV3-2 CASSHTGQVNTEAFF TGTGCCAGCAGCCACACAGGACAGGTTAACACTGAAGCTTTCTTT
once TRBJ1-1 - 16 TRBV7-3 CASSQSRGGALTEAFF TGTGCCAGCAGTCAATCAAGGGGGGGCGCCCTCACTGAAGCTTTCTTT
- TRBJ1-2 - 12 TRBV3-1/TRBV3-2 CASSGDNYGYTF TGTGCCAGCAGTGGAGACAACTATGGCTACACCTTC
- TRBJ1-2 - 13 TRBV7-9 CASSERLDYGYTF TGTGCCAGCTCCGAGAGGTTGGACTATGGCTACACCTTC
- TRBJ2-2 - 14 TRBV7-3 CASSPRMDTGELFF TGTGCCAGCAGCCCTAGAATGGACACCGGGGAGCTGTTTTTT
- TRBJ1-1 TRBD1 13 TRBV27 CASRYGTGTEAFF TGTGCCAGCAGATACGGGACAGGGACTGAAGCTTTCTTT
- TRBJ1-5 - 15 TRBV13 CASSLGKGWGQPQHF TGTGCCAGCAGCTTAGGGAAGGGTTGGGGCCAGCCCCAGCATTTT
- TRBJ1-2 - 14 TRBV30 CAWTRSNGGGGYTF TGTGCCTGGACTCGGAGTAATGGGGGGGGAGGCTACACCTTC
- TRBJ1-1 - 13 TRBV7-8 CASSLRDKTEAFF TGTGCCAGCAGCCTAAGGGACAAGACAGAAGCTTTCTTT